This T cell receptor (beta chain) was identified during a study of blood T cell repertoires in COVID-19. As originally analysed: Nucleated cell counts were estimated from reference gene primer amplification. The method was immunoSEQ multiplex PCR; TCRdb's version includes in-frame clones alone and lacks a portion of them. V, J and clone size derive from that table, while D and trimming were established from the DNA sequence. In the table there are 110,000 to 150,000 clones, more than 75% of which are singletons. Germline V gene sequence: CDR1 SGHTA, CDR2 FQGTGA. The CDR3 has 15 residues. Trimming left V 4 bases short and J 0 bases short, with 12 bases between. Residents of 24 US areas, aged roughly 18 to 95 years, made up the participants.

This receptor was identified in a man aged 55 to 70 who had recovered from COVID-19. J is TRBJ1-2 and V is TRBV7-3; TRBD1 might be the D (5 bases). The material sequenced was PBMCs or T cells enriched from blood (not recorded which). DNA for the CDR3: TGTGCCAGCAGCTCGCGGGGGGGAGCTAACTATGGCTACACCTTC. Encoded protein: CASSSRGGANYGYTF.